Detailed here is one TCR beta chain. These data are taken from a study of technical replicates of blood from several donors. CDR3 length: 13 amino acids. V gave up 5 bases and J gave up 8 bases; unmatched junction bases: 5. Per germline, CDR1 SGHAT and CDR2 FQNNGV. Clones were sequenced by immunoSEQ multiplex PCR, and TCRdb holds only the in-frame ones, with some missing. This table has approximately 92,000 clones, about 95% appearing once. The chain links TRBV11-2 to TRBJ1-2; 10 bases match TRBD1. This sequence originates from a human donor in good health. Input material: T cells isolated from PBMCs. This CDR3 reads CASSRDRGQGYTF. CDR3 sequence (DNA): TGTGCCAGCAGCCGAGACAGGGGGCAAGGCTACACCTTC.